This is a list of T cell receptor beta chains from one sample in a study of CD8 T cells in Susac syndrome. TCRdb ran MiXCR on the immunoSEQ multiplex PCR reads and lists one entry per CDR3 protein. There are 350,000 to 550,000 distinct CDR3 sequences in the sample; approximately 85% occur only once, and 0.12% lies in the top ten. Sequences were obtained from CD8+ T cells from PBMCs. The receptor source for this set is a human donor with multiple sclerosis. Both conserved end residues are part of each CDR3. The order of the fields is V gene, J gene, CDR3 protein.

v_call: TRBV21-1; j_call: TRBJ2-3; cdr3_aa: CASSRQGRGADTQYF
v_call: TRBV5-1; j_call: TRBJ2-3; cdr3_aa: CASSPGEGAVDTQYF
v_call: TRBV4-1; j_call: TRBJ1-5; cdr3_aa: CASSQVGTGRCNQPQHF
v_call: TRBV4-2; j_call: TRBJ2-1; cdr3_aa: CASSQDETNYNEQFF
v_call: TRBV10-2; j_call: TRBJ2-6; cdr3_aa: CASSPIPSGANVLTF
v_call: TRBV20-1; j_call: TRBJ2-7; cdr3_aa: CSASPIDGLPYEQYF
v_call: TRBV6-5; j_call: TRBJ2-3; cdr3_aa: CASSYSTSGGDTQYF
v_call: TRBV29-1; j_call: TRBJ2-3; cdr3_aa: CSVVEGATDTQYF
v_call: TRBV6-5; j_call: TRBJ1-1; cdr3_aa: CASSLDRVGEAFF
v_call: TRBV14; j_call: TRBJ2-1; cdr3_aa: CASSQPGDTSIHEQFF
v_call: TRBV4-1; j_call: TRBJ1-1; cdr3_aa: CASSQDARNEAFF
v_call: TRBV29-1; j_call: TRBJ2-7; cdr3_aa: CSVAIKGDVGEQYF
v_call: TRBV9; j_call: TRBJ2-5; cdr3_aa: CASSYRPQGQETQYF
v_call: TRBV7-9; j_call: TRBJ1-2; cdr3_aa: CASSLPTDNYGYTF
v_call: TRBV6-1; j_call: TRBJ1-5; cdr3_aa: CASSEWGNGNQPQHF
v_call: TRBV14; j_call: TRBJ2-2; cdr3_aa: CASLLRLVCTGELFF
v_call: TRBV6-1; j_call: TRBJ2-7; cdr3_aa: CASSEEVTSGYEQYF
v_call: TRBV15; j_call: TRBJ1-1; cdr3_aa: CATSRDSDEAFF
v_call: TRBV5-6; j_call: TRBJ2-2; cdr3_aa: CASSLGEGTGELFF
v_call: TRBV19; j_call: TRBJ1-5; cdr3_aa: CASGTEYSNQPQHF